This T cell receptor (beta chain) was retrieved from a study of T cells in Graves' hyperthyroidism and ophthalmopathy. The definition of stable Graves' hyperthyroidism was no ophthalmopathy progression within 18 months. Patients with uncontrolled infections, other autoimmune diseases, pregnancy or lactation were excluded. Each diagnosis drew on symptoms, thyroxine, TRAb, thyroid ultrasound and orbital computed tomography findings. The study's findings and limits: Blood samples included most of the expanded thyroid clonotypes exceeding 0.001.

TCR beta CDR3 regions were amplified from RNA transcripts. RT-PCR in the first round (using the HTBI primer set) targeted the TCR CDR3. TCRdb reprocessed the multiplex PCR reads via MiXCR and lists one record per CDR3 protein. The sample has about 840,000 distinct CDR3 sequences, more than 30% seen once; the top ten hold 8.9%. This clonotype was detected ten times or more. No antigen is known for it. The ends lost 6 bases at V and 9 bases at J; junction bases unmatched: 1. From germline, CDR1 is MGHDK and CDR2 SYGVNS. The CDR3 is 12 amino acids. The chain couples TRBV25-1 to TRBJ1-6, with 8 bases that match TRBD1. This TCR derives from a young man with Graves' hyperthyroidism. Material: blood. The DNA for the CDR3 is TGTGCCAGCAGAGGACAGGGTTCACCCCTCCACTTT. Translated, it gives CASRGQGSPLHF.